The TCR beta chain under discussion was sequenced for a study of blood T cell repertoires in COVID-19. This clone has more than one count but fewer than ten. This table comes from immunoSEQ multiplex PCR, and its TCRdb copy is limited to in-frame clones, with some not included. The table lists over 65,000 clones, approximately 82% of them singletons, with about 15% in the top ten. Sequencing input: peripheral blood. The receptor's source is a man older than 75 with active COVID-19.

The DNA for the CDR3 is TGTGCCAGCAGCTTAGCCAGGGGCGGGAACACTGAAGCTTTCTTT. This translates into CASSLARGGNTEAFF. The V gene is TRBV7-2, the J gene TRBJ1-1; a possible D gene is TRBD1 (6 bases). The germline gives CDR1 SGHTA, CDR2 FQGNSA. The CDR3 length is 15 residues. Between the trimmed V and J ends, which lost 0 bases and 1 base, there was a span of 9 bases.